The sequence of this TCR beta chain was determined in a study of blood T cell repertoires in COVID-19 (dated by TCRdb to about 2020). With regard to the full study: Samples from collaborators originated in the United States, Italy and Spain and spanned both the acute and convalescent phases of COVID-19. The material from the prospective study consisted of cDNA or gDNA derived from T cells, B-cell-depleted T cells, or PBMCs. Subjects who had been exposed to COVID-19, were actively infected with it, or had recovered from it provided the deeply sampled blood TCRbeta repertoires that made up the dataset. A freely available public database, intended as a resource for researchers studying the immune response to SARS-CoV-2, is where the repertoires were released. Samples were obtained from the ongoing ImmuneRACE study (first 160 participants) and from 1,200 or so subjects provided by 6 global collaborators. Sample metadata almost always included a de-identified subject ID, COVID-19 status, age in years and sex. HLA class I and class II types, where available, came from metadata supplied by the sample provider rather than from assay-based typing. General findings and caveats noted by the study authors: The quantity of clinical and demographic metadata differed by source and by participant and was supplied without curation.

Another Seattle source contributed samples from volunteer blood donors who had recovered from COVID-19. Each collaborating institution followed its own protocols to collect whole blood in K2EDTA tubes. For TCRbeta analysis, collaborators shipped samples as frozen whole blood, isolated PBMCs, or DNA extracted from either of those sample types. As for this clone: Its antigen is unknown. Base qualities are not provided; no much larger clone lies one nucleotide away.

The immunoSEQ Assay, a bias-controlled multiplex PCR, was used to amplify TCRbeta CDR3 regions from genomic DNA. In the source study's methods: Nucleated cell counts per sample were estimated from amplification of reference gene primers within the assay. To quantify the absolute abundance of each unique TCRbeta CDR3 rearrangement, sequence reads were collapsed and filtered. For each sample, productive Simpson clonality was calculated as the square root of Simpson's diversity index across productive rearrangements. TCRdb retrieved this table from immuneACCESS and kept in-frame rearrangements only. Not all clones are present; in checked studies, unresolved V genes account for under half, and no reason is known for the remainder. That table supplies the V and J calls and clone size; D and trimming were determined from the DNA. Present in this sample are about 130,000 clones, 84% of which were seen just once. The ten largest clones add up to 12% of the sample.

The sequence was obtained from a woman aged 25 to 39 who had recovered from COVID-19. Sequencing used peripheral blood.

This receptor has the CDR3 CASTPGTTYVNTEAFF. The DNA reads as follows: TGTGCCAGCACCCCTGGGACAACCTATGTGAACACTGAAGCTTTCTTT. The chain was built from TRBV5-4 and TRBJ1-1; TRBD1 is a weak D gene call, 6 bases matching. V loses 6 bases, J loses 0 bases, and the germline ends lie 18 bases apart. The CDR3 spans 16 residues, from the cysteine through the phenylalanine. The sequence is cut down to CDR3 DNA, 48 bases in frame from base 1. Via the germline V gene (reference sequence), CDR1 is SGHNT and CDR2 YYREEE.